This TCR beta chain was identified in a study of blood T cell repertoires in COVID-19. Study as a whole: Acute and convalescent COVID-19 samples came from the United States, Italy and Spain. In each case, the material was cDNA or gDNA derived from T cells, B-cell-depleted T cells, or PBMCs.

Trimming removed 1 base from V and 7 bases from J; junction bases left unmatched: 4. CDR1 and CDR2 from the germline V gene are MDHEN and SYDVKM. The CDR3 length is 15 residues. Per the study methods: Reference gene primer amplification gave estimated nucleated cell counts. Clones were sequenced by immunoSEQ multiplex PCR, and TCRdb holds only the in-frame ones, with some missing. That table furnishes V, J and clone size, whereas the DNA furnished D and trimming. The profile shows 270,000 or so clones, approximately 82% of them singletons. The chain is built from TRBV28 and TRBJ1-6, with 7 bases matching TRBD1. The sequence came from a woman between 18 and 29 years old with acute or convalescent COVID-19. Sequencing input: peripheral blood. CDR3 DNA: TGTGCCAGCAGTTTATCGGGACAGAGAAATTCACCCCTCCACTTT. Amino acids: CASSLSGQRNSPLHF.